This T cell receptor (beta chain) was retrieved from a study of shared clonotypes between healthy human individuals. Whole-study context: The donors, a couple of women and a few men, were aged 18 to 49. Study observations and caveats: The small donor group covered limited genetic and exposure diversity. Even with large depth, rarefaction showed that sorted-subset sequencing was incomplete.

The germline CDR1 and CDR2 sequences are LNHDA and SQIVND (reference sequence). Trimming left V 7 bases short and J 3 bases short, with 16 bases between. This CDR3 has 15 residues. Per the study methods: Quality scores were absent from the junction-only immunoSEQ sequences, so filtering differed. Repertoires were generated with immunoSEQ multiplex PCR, while TCRdb's copy carries only in-frame clones and drops some. Clone size and V and J calls were adopted from that table, with D and trimming inferred from the DNA. The sample includes roughly 700,000 clones, approximately 79% of them seen just once. Only a few counts were recorded for this clone. What it binds is not known.

Input material: memory CD4+ T cells sorted from blood. Noted subset: CD45RA-negative fraction. The rearrangement joins TRBV19 to TRBJ2-1; perhaps TRBD2 as D (6 bases). This clonotype was sampled from a woman under 40 in good health. The CDR3 sequence: CASNLGSGGYNEQFF. DNA for the CDR3: TGTGCCAGTAACCTCGGTTCCGGGGGCTACAATGAGCAGTTCTTC.